These 9 T cell receptor beta chains originate from one sample sequenced in a study of cytomegalovirus exposure and HLA in healthy donors. The study ran its PCR with 60 Vbeta and 13 Jbeta primers. Profiled with immunoSEQ multiplex PCR; TCRdb holds only in-frame clones, not every one. The sample holds roughly 120,000 clones, around 76% seen once. The sequenced sample consisted of PBMCs. These receptors came from an older woman in good health and CMV-seropositive.

This chain connects TRBV7-2 to TRBJ2-5; 8 bases match TRBD1. This CDR3 spans 14 amino acids. Losses at the gene ends were 5 bases for V and 5 bases for J; bases not matched to a gene: 7. Germline V lookup: CDR1 SGHTA, CDR2 FQGNSA. CDR3 residues: CASSPRTGRETQYF. Written as DNA, the CDR3 is TGTGCCAGCAGCCCTAGGACAGGGAGGGAGACCCAGTACTTC.

The CDR3 DNA follows: TGTGCCAGCAGAAGGGACATAGGAACGGGAAACACCATATATTTT. Encoded protein: CASRRDIGTGNTIYF. This chain uses TRBV6-5 with TRBJ1-3; weak D call: TRBD1 (6 bases). The CDR3 covers 15 residues. The V gene lost 6 bases and the J gene lost 4 bases, with 16 bases spanning the gap. The germline CDR1 and CDR2 sequences are MNHEY and SVGAGI.

The rearrangement joins TRBV18 to TRBJ2-5, with TRBD2 matching over 8 bases. This CDR3 has 17 residues. CDR1 is KGHSH, CDR2 LQKENI, per germline. Trimming cost V 2 bases and J 7 bases; bases outside gene matches: 15. CDR3 in DNA: TGTGCCAGCTCACCAAAGGACTTAGCGGGACGGCCTTCGACCCAGTACTTC. The encoded protein is CASSPKDLAGRPSTQYF.

J is TRBJ1-3 and V is TRBV5-4, with 8 bases fitting TRBD1. Germline V gene sequence: CDR1 SGHNT, CDR2 YYREEE (reference sequence). The CDR3 length is 15 residues. The trim removed 4 bases at V and 0 bases at J, leaving 3 bases unmatched. In DNA form, the CDR3 reads TGTGCCAGCAGCCCTGGGACAGGCTCTGGAAACACCATATATTTT. Its protein product is CASSPGTGSGNTIYF.

The chain employs TRBV9 and TRBJ1-5; D remains unclear. This CDR3 is built from 16 residues. V was trimmed by 4 bases and J by 1 base, leaving 15 bases between them. Germline V lookup: CDR1 SGDLS, CDR2 YYNGEE. DNA for the CDR3: TGTGCCAGCAGCCCAAAAGCCGCAGCGAGCAATCAGCCCCAGCATTTT. It yields the protein CASSPKAAASNQPQHF.

V is TRBV5-4 and J is TRBJ2-1, with 12 bases identical to TRBD2. Trimming cost V 4 bases and J 7 bases; bases outside gene matches: 6. This CDR3 has 15 residues. Per the germline V gene, CDR1 is SGHNT and CDR2 is YYREEE (reference sequence). Here the CDR3 reads CASSPGLAGGNEQFF. The CDR3, as DNA: TGTGCCAGCAGCCCGGGGCTAGCGGGAGGGAATGAGCAGTTCTTC.

V usage is TRBV14 and J usage is TRBJ2-2; D not certain. Trimming took off 1 base at V and 4 bases at J, with 4 bases between the two ends. CDR3 length: 13 residues. Germline CDR1 SGHDN, CDR2 FVKESK. CDR3 in amino acids: CASSQAITGELFF. The CDR3 DNA is TGTGCCAGCAGCCAAGCTATCACCGGGGAGCTGTTTTTT.

This clone was seen a handful of times. The rearrangement uses TRBV19 and TRBJ1-1; D not resolved. This CDR3 is 13 amino acids long. Trimming removed 4 bases from V and 4 bases from J, with 10 bases in between. Germline V gives CDR1 LNHDA, CDR2 SQIVND (reference sequence). CDR3 loop: CASSTGTGTEAFF. The DNA of the CDR3 is TGTGCCAGTAGTACCGGAACGGGCACTGAAGCTTTCTTT. Variable domain in full (rest from reference TRBV19 and TRBJ1-1): DGGITQSPKYLFRKEGQNVTLSCEQNLNHDAMYWYRQDPGQGLRLIYYSQIVNDFQKGDIAEGYSVSREKKESFPLTVTSAQKNPTAFYLCASSTGTGTEAFFGQGTRLTVV.

The rearrangement uses TRBV5-1 and TRBJ2-7, with a possible D match to TRBD1 (6 bases). The CDR3 consists of 14 residues. Trimming left V 0 bases short and J 2 bases short, with 9 bases between. The germline V gene encodes CDR1 SGHRS and CDR2 YFSETQ. CDR3 in DNA: TGCGCCAGCAGCTTGGCACAGGGCCCCTACGAGCAGTACTTC. The encoded protein is CASSLAQGPYEQYF.